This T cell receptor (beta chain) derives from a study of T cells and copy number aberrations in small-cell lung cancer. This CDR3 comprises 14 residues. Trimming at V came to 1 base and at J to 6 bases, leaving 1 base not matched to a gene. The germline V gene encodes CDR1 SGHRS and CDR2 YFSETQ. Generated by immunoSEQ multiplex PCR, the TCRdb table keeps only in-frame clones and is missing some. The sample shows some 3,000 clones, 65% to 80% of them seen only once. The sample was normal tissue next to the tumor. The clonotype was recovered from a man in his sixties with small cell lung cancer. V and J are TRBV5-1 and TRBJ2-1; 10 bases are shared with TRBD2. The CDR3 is CASSLTSGANEQFF. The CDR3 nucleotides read TGCGCCAGCAGCTTGACTAGCGGGGCCAATGAGCAGTTCTTC.